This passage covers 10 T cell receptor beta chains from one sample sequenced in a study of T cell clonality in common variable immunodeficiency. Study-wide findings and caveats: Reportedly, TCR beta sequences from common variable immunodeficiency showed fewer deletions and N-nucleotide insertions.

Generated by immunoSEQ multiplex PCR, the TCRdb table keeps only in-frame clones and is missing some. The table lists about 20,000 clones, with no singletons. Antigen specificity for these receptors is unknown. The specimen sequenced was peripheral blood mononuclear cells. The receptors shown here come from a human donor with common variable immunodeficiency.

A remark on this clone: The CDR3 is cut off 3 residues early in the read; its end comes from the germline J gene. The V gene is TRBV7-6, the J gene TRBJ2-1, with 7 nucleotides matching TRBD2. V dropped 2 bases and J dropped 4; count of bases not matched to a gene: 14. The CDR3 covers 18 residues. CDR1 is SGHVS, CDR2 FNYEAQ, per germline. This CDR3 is CASSLTPPMGGSYNEQFF. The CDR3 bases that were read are TGTGCCAGCAGCTTAACCCCCCCTATGGGGGGGAGTTACAATGAG.

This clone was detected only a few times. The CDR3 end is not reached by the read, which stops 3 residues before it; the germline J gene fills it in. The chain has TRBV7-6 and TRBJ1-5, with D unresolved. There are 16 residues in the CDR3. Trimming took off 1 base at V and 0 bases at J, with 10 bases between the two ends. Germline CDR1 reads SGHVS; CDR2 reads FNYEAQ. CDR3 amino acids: CASSLEATPSNQPQHF. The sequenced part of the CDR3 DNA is TGTGCCAGCAGCTTAGAGGCGACTCCTAGCAATCAGCCC.

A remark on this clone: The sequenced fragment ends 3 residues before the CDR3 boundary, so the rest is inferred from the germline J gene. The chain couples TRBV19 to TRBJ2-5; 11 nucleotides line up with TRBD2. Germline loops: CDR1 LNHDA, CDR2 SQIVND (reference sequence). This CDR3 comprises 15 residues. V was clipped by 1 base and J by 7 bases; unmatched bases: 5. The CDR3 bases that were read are TGTGCCAGTAGTATAGGGCTAGCGGGGGGATCGACC. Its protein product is CASSIGLAGGST. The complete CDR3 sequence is CASSIGLAGGSTQYF.

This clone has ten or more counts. The covered CDR3 bases are TGTGCCAGTAGTATAAATAGCGGCCCCTACAATGAG. Amino acids: CASSINSGPYNE. The CDR3 as a whole reads CASSINSGPYNEQFF. V is TRBV19 and J is TRBJ2-1, with a tentative D call TRBD2 (6 bases). The read ends 3 residues before the CDR3 terminus; that terminus is restored from the germline J gene. The CDR3 covers 15 residues. Per the germline V gene, CDR1 is LNHDA and CDR2 is SQIVND (reference sequence). Deletions cut 2 bases from V and 2 bases from J, with 10 bases between. Based on the CDR3 plus reference TRBV19 and TRBJ2-1, the full variable domain is DGGITQSPKYLFRKEGQNVTLSCEQNLNHDAMYWYRQDPGQGLRLIYYSQIVNDFQKGDIAEGYSVSREKKESFPLTVTSAQKNPTAFYLCASSINSGPYNEQFFGPGTRLTVL.

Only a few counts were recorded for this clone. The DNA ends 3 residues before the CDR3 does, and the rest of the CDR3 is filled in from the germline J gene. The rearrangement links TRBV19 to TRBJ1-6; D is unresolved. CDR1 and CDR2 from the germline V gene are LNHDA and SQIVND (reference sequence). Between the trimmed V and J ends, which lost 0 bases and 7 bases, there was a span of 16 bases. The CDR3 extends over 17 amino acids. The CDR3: CASSIDQNLASNSPLHF. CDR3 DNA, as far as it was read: TGTGCCAGTAGTATAGATCAGAATCTAGCCAGCAATTCACCC. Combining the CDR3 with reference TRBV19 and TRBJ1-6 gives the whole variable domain DGGITQSPKYLFRKEGQNVTLSCEQNLNHDAMYWYRQDPGQGLRLIYYSQIVNDFQKGDIAEGYSVSREKKESFPLTVTSAQKNPTAFYLCASSIDQNLASNSPLHFGNGTRLTVT.

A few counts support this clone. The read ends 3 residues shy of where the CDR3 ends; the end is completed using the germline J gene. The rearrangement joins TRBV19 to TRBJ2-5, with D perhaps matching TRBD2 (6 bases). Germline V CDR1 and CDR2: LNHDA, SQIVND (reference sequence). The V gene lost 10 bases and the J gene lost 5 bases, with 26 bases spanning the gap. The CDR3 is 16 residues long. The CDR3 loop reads CATAIRSAGFGETQYF. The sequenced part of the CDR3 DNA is TGTGCCACCGCTATACGGTCGGCGGGATTCGGGGAGACC.

The CDR3 sequence: CASSLNQGQETQYF. CDR3 DNA, as far as it was read: TGTGCCAGCAGCTTAAATCAGGGGCAAGAGACC. The V and J genes are TRBV7-9 and TRBJ2-5; possibly TRBD1 for D (6 bases). The CDR3 end falls 3 residues outside the read, so it is completed with the germline J gene. Germline V gene data show CDR1 as SEHNR and CDR2 as FQNEAQ (reference sequence). The V and J ends lost 2 bases and 2 bases respectively, with 9 bases between them. The CDR3 runs to 14 residues.

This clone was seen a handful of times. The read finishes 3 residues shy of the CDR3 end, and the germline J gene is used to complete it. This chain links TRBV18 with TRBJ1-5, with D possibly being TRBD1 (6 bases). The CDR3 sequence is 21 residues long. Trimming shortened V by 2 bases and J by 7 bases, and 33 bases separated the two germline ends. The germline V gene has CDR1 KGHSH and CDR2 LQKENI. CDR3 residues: CASSPSFRAGKIKGVWQPQHF. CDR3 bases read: TGTGCCAGCTCACCATCCTTTCGGGCCGGAAAGATTAAGGGGGTTTGGCAGCCC.

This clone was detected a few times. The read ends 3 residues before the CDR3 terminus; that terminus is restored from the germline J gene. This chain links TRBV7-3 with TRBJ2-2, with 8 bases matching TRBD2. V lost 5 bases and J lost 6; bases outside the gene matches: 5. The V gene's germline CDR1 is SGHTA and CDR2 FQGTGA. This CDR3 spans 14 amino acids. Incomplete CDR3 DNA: TGTGCCAGCAGCAAATGGACTAGCCCCGGGGAG. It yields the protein CASSKWTSPGE. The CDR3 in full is CASSKWTSPGELFF.

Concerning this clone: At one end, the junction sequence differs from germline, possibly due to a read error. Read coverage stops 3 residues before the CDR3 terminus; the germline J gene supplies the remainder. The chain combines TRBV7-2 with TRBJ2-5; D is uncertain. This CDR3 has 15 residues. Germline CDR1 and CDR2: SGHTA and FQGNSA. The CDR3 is CASSLVPPPQGTQYF. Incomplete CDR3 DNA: TGTGCCAGCAGCTTAGTCCCTCCGCCGCAAGGGACC.